The T cell receptor beta chain described here comes from a study of T-cell reconstitution after alpha-beta-depleted transplantation in children. Notes on the study in general: Reportedly, only several hundred clones from non-depleted graft cells drove alpha-beta T-cell counts at about two months. Among T cells one year after transplant, newly produced cells accounted for most counts and diversity.

This clonotype was seen repeatedly, ten times or more. The antigen is unknown. Unique molecular identifiers were incorporated into the prepared TCRbeta library. A single record per CDR3 protein comes from TCRdb applying MiXCR to the PCR reads. The sample records some 830,000 distinct CDR3 sequences, less than 20% being singletons. Trimming took off 3 bases at V and 12 bases at J, with 13 bases between the two ends. CDR3 length: 12 amino acids. Looked up from germline, CDR1 is SGHNT and CDR2 is YYREEE (reference sequence). The sequence was obtained from a male patient younger than 18 who had a stem cell transplant for acute lymphoblastic leukemia, so the T cells may come from the graft donor. The chain employs TRBV5-4 and TRBJ2-1, with D possibly called TRBD1 or TRBD2 (5 bases each). The sequencing here drew on PBMCs, mostly from graft donor cells, taken 360 days after TCRalphabeta/CD19-depleted stem cell transplant. The CDR3 region is CASSWGGGSQFF. The DNA of the CDR3 is TGTGCCAGCAGCTGGGGTGGGGGATCGCAGTTCTTC.